The T cell receptor (beta chain) under discussion was sequenced for a study of cytomegalovirus exposure and HLA in healthy donors. Study-level points and caveats: Whilst most TCR sequences proved rare, a subset of public TCRs occurred across many donors. Exclusion applied to some V segments, including TRBV6-2 and TRBV6-3, as they were indistinguishable. TCR beta sequences reportedly predicted most subjects' HLA-A and HLA-B alleles accurately.

J gave up 4 bases and V 2 bases, and 8 bases lay outside the gene matches. The CDR3 is made up of 15 amino acids. The germline CDR1 and CDR2 sequences are SGHRS and YFSETQ. Use of 60 Vbeta and 13 Jbeta primers characterized the PCR. Produced via immunoSEQ multiplex PCR; TCRdb's table is partial and in-frame only. This table has 85,000 to 130,000 clones, almost 80% appearing once. Notes on this clone: Its cognate antigen is unknown.

The receptor's source is a man aged 55 to 70 in good health and CMV-seropositive. Sequencing was performed on PBMCs. The chain couples TRBV5-1 to TRBJ2-5, with TRBD2 matching 7 bases. The chain's CDR3 is CASSFERGVGETQYF. CDR3 coding DNA: TGCGCCAGCAGCTTCGAGCGGGGTGTAGGAGAGACCCAGTACTTC. The entire variable domain, with the rest obtained from reference TRBV5-1 and TRBJ2-5, is as follows: KAGVTQTPRYLIKTRGQQVTLSCSPISGHRSVSWYQQTPGQGLQFLFEYFSETQRNKGNFPGRFSGRQFSNSRSEMNVSTLELGDSALYLCASSFERGVGETQYFGPGTRLLVL.